These 22 T cell receptor beta chains share one sample of origin, sequenced in a study of blood T cell repertoires in COVID-19. The protocol was immunoSEQ multiplex PCR, while the TCRdb copy is restricted to in-frame clones and leaves out a portion. The data contain approximately 220,000 clones, about 90% of them seen just once; the ten biggest clones take up approximately 4.3%. Sequenced input: PBMCs or T cells enriched from blood (not recorded which). These receptors were obtained from a woman in her 30s with acute COVID-19.

The DNA for the CDR3 is TGTGCCAGCAGTCACCACGGGGGTACTGAAGCTTTCTTT. It yields the protein CASSHHGGTEAFF. V usage is TRBV5-6 and J usage is TRBJ1-1; possible D gene TRBD1, 5 bases. Germline CDR1 is SGHDT and CDR2 is YYEEEE. V lost 5 bases and J 5 bases, leaving 13 bases between the germline ends. The CDR3 spans 13 residues.

The chain joins TRBV25-1 to TRBJ1-2; possibly TRBD1 for D (6 bases). Germline CDR1 is MGHDK and CDR2 is SYGVNS. The CDR3 covers 15 residues. V was cut by 5 bases and J by 6 bases, with 19 bases left in between. The CDR3 coding sequence is TGTGCCAGCAGTCTAGGGGGGGGGTCCCGTGATGGCTACACCTTC. Translation gives CASSLGGGSRDGYTF.

The genes are TRBV3-1 (or the pseudogene TRBV3-2) and TRBJ1-5, with a possible D match to TRBD1 (5 bases). The CDR3 contains 17 residues. Trimming cost V 2 bases and J 5 bases, with 19 bases left between them. Per germline, CDR1 LGHDT and CDR2 YNNKEL (reference sequence). CDR3 residues: CASSQRREGRADQPQHF. CDR3 nucleotide sequence: TGTGCCAGCAGCCAACGGAGGGAGGGCAGGGCAGATCAGCCCCAGCATTTT.

The rearrangement joins TRBV19 to TRBJ2-1; maybe TRBD2 (6 bases). CDR1 LNHDA and CDR2 SQIVND come from the germline V gene (reference sequence). The CDR3 totals 15 residues. The ends were cut back, 0 bases at V and 4 bases at J, with 10 bases in the middle. In nucleotides, the CDR3 is TGTGCCAGTAGTATAGATGCGGGGAGGTACAATGAGCAGTTCTTC. Its translation: CASSIDAGRYNEQFF.

The rearrangement links TRBV27 to TRBJ2-1, with D possibly being TRBD1 (6 bases). The germline V and J ends were trimmed by 6 bases and 8 bases, with 14 bases remaining between them. The CDR3 contains 13 residues. The germline gives CDR1 MNHEY, CDR2 SMNVEV (reference sequence). This chain's CDR3 is CASSLTGRDEQFF. The CDR3 DNA follows: TGTGCCAGCAGCCTAACAGGGCGGGATGAGCAGTTCTTC.

This rearrangement joins TRBV12-5 to TRBJ1-6, with TRBD1 matching over 9 bases. The CDR3 runs 18 residues. Unmatched junction bases numbered 13, after V lost 1 base and J lost 9 bases. From germline, CDR1 is LGHNT and CDR2 FRNRAP. The CDR3 DNA reads TGTGCTAGTGGTTTGGAAAAAGGGGGACAGGGCGTGTTTTCACCCCTCCACTTT. Protein sequence: CASGLEKGGQGVFSPLHF.

The chain employs TRBV29-1 and TRBJ1-1; D is possibly TRBD1 (5 bases). Germline V gives CDR1 SQVTM, CDR2 ANQGSEA. The CDR3 has 13 residues. V lost 1 base, J lost 5 bases, and 11 bases lay in between. The CDR3 spells CSVEGQGGTEAFF. CDR3 bases: TGCAGCGTTGAAGGCCAGGGAGGAACTGAAGCTTTCTTT.

The genes are TRBV3-1 (or the pseudogene TRBV3-2) and TRBJ2-7; D might be TRBD1 (6 bases). Trimming took 0 bases from V and 7 from J, leaving 13 bases between them. CDR3 length equals 14 residues. CDR1 is LGHDT, CDR2 YNNKEL, per germline (reference sequence). The CDR3 protein is CASSQEDRNGEQYF. The CDR3 DNA is TGTGCCAGCAGCCAAGAAGACAGGAATGGAGAGCAGTACTTC.

V and J are TRBV11-3 and TRBJ2-3; 8 nucleotides line up with TRBD2. The CDR3 runs 17 residues. Trimming at V came to 5 bases and at J to 2 bases, leaving 12 bases not matched to a gene. Per germline, CDR1 SGHNT and CDR2 YENEEA. CDR3: CASSRGAGTRYTDTQYF. CDR3 nucleotide sequence: TGTGCCAGCAGCCGAGGGGCCGGGACTAGATACACAGATACGCAGTATTTT.

The rearrangement joins TRBV19 to TRBJ1-1; the D gene is possibly TRBD1 (6 bases). Trimming left V 7 bases short and J 11 bases short, with 20 bases between. Germline loops: CDR1 LNHDA, CDR2 SQIVND (reference sequence). The CDR3 runs to 13 residues. CDR3 nucleotides: TGTGCCAGTACGAATTGGACAGACGTTAGCGCTTTCTTT. This gives the protein CASTNWTDVSAFF.

The chain employs TRBV5-4 and TRBJ1-2, with 9 nucleotides matching TRBD1. The CDR3 spans 15 residues. Trimming cost V 4 bases and J 6 bases; bases outside gene matches: 10. Germline values: CDR1 SGHNT, CDR2 YYREEE (reference sequence). The CDR3 spells CASSNTGGPTDGYTF. CDR3 bases: TGTGCCAGCAGCAATACAGGGGGCCCCACGGATGGCTACACCTTC.

This chain joins TRBV4-3 and TRBJ1-2; tentative D call: TRBD1 (6 bases). V dropped 1 base and J dropped 8 bases, with 20 bases sitting between them. The CDR3 loop spans 16 amino acids. The V gene's germline CDR1 is LGHNA and CDR2 YSLEER. DNA for the CDR3: TGCGCCAGCAGCCAAGGGTCTGACGGGGGGGCTAGGGGCTACACCTTC. Encoded protein: CASSQGSDGGARGYTF.

V and J are TRBV5-6 and TRBJ2-3; TRBD2 agrees at 9 bases. In germline, CDR1 is SGHDT, CDR2 YYEEEE. J gave up 6 bases and V 4 bases, and 3 bases lay outside the gene matches. CDR3 length equals 13 residues. CDR3 residues: CASSRGGGDTQYF. The CDR3 nucleotides are TGTGCCAGCAGCCGCGGGGGGGGCGATACGCAGTATTTT.

This chain links TRBV11-2 with TRBJ2-5; D not resolved. The CDR3 totals 14 residues. From germline, CDR1 is SGHAT and CDR2 FQNNGV. Deletions cut 1 base from V and 0 bases from J, with 6 bases between. The CDR3 loop reads CASSLAYNQETQYF. The DNA of the CDR3 is TGTGCCAGCAGCTTAGCGTACAACCAAGAGACCCAGTACTTC.

This clone was recorded once. The V call is TRBV5-4, the J call TRBJ1-3, with 7 bases matching TRBD1. Germline V gene data show CDR1 as SGHNT and CDR2 as YYREEE (reference sequence). The J segment lost 4 bases and the V segment lost 4 bases, leaving 8 bases of the junction unmatched. The CDR3 is 15 amino acids. The CDR3 is CASSARQGGGNTIYF. The DNA of the CDR3 is TGTGCCAGCAGCGCCCGACAGGGCGGGGGAAACACCATATATTTT.

The chain is built from TRBV9 and TRBJ2-7, with D possibly matching TRBD1 (5 bases). The CDR3 loop spans 13 amino acids. V was clipped by 0 bases and J by 7 bases, with 11 bases between them. CDR1 is SGDLS, CDR2 YYNGEE, per germline. The CDR3 spells CASSVASGSEQYF. The CDR3 coding sequence is TGTGCCAGCAGCGTAGCTTCAGGGTCTGAGCAGTACTTC.

The chain couples TRBV5-6 to TRBJ1-1, with 10 bases lining up with TRBD1. V gave up 6 bases and J gave up 11 bases; unmatched junction bases: 16. Germline CDR1 is SGHDT and CDR2 is YYEEEE. This CDR3 is 15 amino acids long. CDR3 protein: CASTWFESTGGGAFF. The CDR3 DNA sequence: TGTGCCAGCACCTGGTTTGAGTCGACAGGGGGCGGCGCTTTCTTT.

The chain links TRBV4-1 to TRBJ2-5; the match to TRBD1 covers 12 bases. CDR1 MGHRA and CDR2 YSYEKL come from the germline V gene. The length of the CDR3 is 16 residues. The V segment lost 3 bases and the J segment 5 bases; nucleotides outside the gene matches: 7. The CDR3 here is CASSQRRDRGPETQYF. For the CDR3, the DNA is TGCGCCAGCAGCCAGAGACGGGACAGGGGGCCTGAGACCCAGTACTTC.

CDR3 region: CASRRQYNEQFF. The CDR3 DNA reads as TGTGCCAGCAGGCGACAGTACAATGAGCAGTTCTTC. The gene calls are TRBV27 and TRBJ2-1; a possible D gene is TRBD1 (5 bases). CDR1 is MNHEY, CDR2 SMNVEV, per germline (reference sequence). V was pared by 6 bases and J by 4 bases, with 7 bases between. CDR3 length: 12 amino acids.

The chain couples TRBV7-8 to TRBJ2-3; 8 bases match TRBD2. The CDR3 covers 17 residues. V was pared by 2 bases and J by 3 bases, with 10 bases of the junction left unmatched. Germline CDR1 is SGHVS and CDR2 is FQNEAQ. In DNA, the CDR3 is TGTGCCAGCAGCTTATTTCCCGAGCGGGAGTTAACAGATACGCAGTATTTT. Its protein product is CASSLFPERELTDTQYF.

The chain recombines TRBV19 with TRBJ2-2; possible D gene TRBD1, 5 bases. Germline-derived CDR1 and CDR2 are LNHDA and SQIVND (reference sequence). The CDR3 totals 15 residues. V gave up 9 bases and J gave up 1 base, with 15 bases separating them. CDR3 region: CARDIRQGNTGELFF. The CDR3 DNA sequence: TGTGCCAGGGATATCCGCCAGGGGAACACCGGGGAGCTGTTTTTT.

This chain links TRBV19 with TRBJ1-5, with TRBD1 identical over 7 bases. Germline V gene data show CDR1 as LNHDA and CDR2 as SQIVND (reference sequence). Trimming took 5 bases from V and 1 from J; bases not matched to a gene: 5. The CDR3 consists of 15 residues. CDR3 sequence: CASSRQGQSNQPQHF. The CDR3 nucleotides read TGTGCCAGTAGTCGACAGGGACAAAGCAATCAGCCCCAGCATTTT.